This passage covers 10 T cell receptor beta chains from one sample sequenced in a study of OX40 agonist ivuxolimab in advanced cancers. Assay: immunoSEQ multiplex PCR; the TCRdb copy retains only in-frame clones and omits some. Here the sample spans 70,000 to 85,000 clones, around four fifths being singletons. The sample was CD4+ or CD8+ T cells sorted from blood, taken in a trial of the OX40 agonist ivuxolimab. These receptor sequences come from an adult with an advanced solid tumor such as melanoma, head and neck, liver or kidney cancer.

V is TRBV4-2 and J is TRBJ2-7; 10 nucleotides align to TRBD1. This CDR3 has 16 residues. Germline-derived CDR1 and CDR2 are LGHNA and YNFKEQ. Trimming removed 1 base from V and 4 bases from J; junction bases left unmatched: 7. Here the CDR3 DNA reads TGTGCCAGCAGCCAAGGGAGGGACAGGGGTTTGTACGAGCAGTACTTC. Amino acid sequence: CASSQGRDRGLYEQYF.

The chain is built from TRBV18 and TRBJ1-3; D is uncertain. This CDR3 comprises 17 residues. CDR1 and CDR2 (germline): KGHSH, LQKENI. Trimming shortened V by 0 bases and J by 0 bases, and 12 bases separated the two germline ends. The CDR3: CASSPPGSAISGNTIYF. CDR3 sequence (DNA): TGTGCCAGCTCACCACCGGGCTCGGCGATCTCTGGAAACACCATATATTTT. The whole variable domain, remainder taken from reference TRBV18 and TRBJ1-3, is NAGVMQNPRHLVRRRGQEARLRCSPMKGHSHVYWYRQLPEEGLKFMVYLQKENIIDESGMPKERFSAEFPKEGPSILRIQQVVRGDSAAYFCASSPPGSAISGNTIYFGEGSWLTVV.

The chain links TRBV6-6 to TRBJ2-3, with 7 bases fitting TRBD2. CDR1 is MNHNY and CDR2 is SVGAGI in the germline V gene (reference sequence). V was pared by 2 bases and J by 4 bases, with 0 bases of the junction left unmatched. The CDR3 length is 13 residues. The chain's CDR3 is CASSYSGADTQYF. The CDR3 DNA is TGTGCCAGCAGTTACAGCGGGGCAGATACGCAGTATTTT.

The V gene is TRBV9, the J gene TRBJ1-6; 10 nucleotides agree with TRBD1. The CDR3 length is 18 residues. CDR1 is SGDLS, CDR2 YYNGEE, per germline. With 3 bases clipped from V and 0 bases from J, the junction kept 6 bases outside the gene matches. The CDR3 spells CASSAGTGVGSYNSPLHF. CDR3 DNA: TGTGCCAGCAGCGCTGGGACAGGGGTTGGCTCCTATAATTCACCCCTCCACTTT.

The genes are TRBV9 and TRBJ2-7; TRBD1 matches 7 bases. Losses at the gene ends were 0 bases for V and 3 bases for J; bases not matched to a gene: 3. The CDR3 covers 14 residues. Germline-derived CDR1 and CDR2 are SGDLS and YYNGEE. DNA of the CDR3: TGTGCCAGCAGCGTAGAGGGGGCCGGCTACGAGCAGTACTTC. Its protein is CASSVEGAGYEQYF.

The sample holds a few counts of this clone. The chain joins TRBV27 to TRBJ2-7; D gene ambiguous. The CDR3 contains 12 residues. Germline loops: CDR1 MNHEY, CDR2 SMNVEV (reference sequence). Trimming removed 4 bases from V and 3 bases from J, with 7 bases in between. CDR3 amino acids: CASSSIGYEQYF. CDR3 sequence (DNA): TGTGCCAGCAGTTCCATCGGCTACGAGCAGTACTTC.

This chain uses TRBV14 with TRBJ2-3, with D possibly matching TRBD2 (6 bases). The germline V and J ends were trimmed by 1 base and 3 bases, with 8 bases remaining between them. This CDR3 is 14 amino acids long. CDR1 and CDR2 from the germline V gene are SGHDN and FVKESK. Here the CDR3 DNA reads TGTGCCAGCAGCCAAGGACTAGTTACAGATACGCAGTATTTT. It is translated as CASSQGLVTDTQYF. Full variable domain (remainder filled in from reference TRBV14 and TRBJ2-3): EAGVTQFPSHSVIEKGQTVTLRCDPISGHDNLYWYRRVMGKEIKFLLHFVKESKQDESGMPNNRFLAERTGGTYSTLKVQPAELEDSGVYFCASSQGLVTDTQYFGPGTRLTVL.

The chain links TRBV19 to TRBJ1-6; D uncertain. V was shortened by 3 bases and J by 7 bases, with 10 bases between the two germline ends. Per germline, CDR1 LNHDA and CDR2 SQIVND (reference sequence). The CDR3 runs 14 residues. The CDR3 loop is CASSIRTGNSPLHF. For the CDR3, the DNA is TGTGCCAGTAGTATCCGGACGGGAAATTCACCCCTCCACTTT.

DNA of the CDR3: TGTGCCAGCTCACCACCGACAGGGCGGGCCTACGAGCAGTACTTC. It codes for CASSPPTGRAYEQYF. The V gene is TRBV18, the J gene TRBJ2-7; 7 nucleotides agree with TRBD1. V lost 0 bases, J lost 2 bases, and 4 bases stayed unmatched. The CDR3 covers 15 residues. From germline, CDR1 is KGHSH and CDR2 LQKENI.

The V gene is TRBV18, the J gene TRBJ1-1, with a possible D match to TRBD1 (5 bases). V lost 6 bases and J 0 bases, leaving 8 bases between the germline ends. Germline assignment: CDR1 KGHSH and CDR2 LQKENI. This CDR3 region has 13 residues. The CDR3 region has the DNA TGTGCCAGCTCCCAGGGTATGAACACTGAAGCTTTCTTT. Amino acids: CASSQGMNTEAFF.